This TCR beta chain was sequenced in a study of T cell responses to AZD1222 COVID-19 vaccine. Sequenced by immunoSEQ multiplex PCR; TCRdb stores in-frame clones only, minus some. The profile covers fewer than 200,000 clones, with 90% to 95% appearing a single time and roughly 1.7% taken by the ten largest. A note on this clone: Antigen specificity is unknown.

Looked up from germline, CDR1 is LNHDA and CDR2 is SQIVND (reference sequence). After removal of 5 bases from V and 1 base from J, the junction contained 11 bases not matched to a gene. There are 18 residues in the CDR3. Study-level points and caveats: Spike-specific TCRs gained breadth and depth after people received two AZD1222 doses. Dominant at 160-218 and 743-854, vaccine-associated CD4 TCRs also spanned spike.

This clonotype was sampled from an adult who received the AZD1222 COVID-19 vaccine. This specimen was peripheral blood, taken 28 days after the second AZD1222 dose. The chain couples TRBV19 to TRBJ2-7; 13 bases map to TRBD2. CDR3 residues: CASSVQGLAGTSSYEQYF. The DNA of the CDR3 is TGTGCCAGTAGTGTTCAGGGACTAGCGGGGACAAGTTCCTACGAGCAGTACTTC.